A selection of T cell receptor beta chains follows, all from one sample in a study of blood T cell repertoires in COVID-19. Profiled with immunoSEQ multiplex PCR; TCRdb holds only in-frame clones, not every one. Of roughly 190,000 clones listed, approximately 94% were seen once; the top ten hold around 0.8%. The specimen was peripheral blood. These receptors originate from a man aged 25-40 years with COVID-19, enrolled during active disease. Each CDR3 is given with its conserved first and last residue. A D gene is named only where the DNA matches it firmly. Size values are once, few and many counts, or a class for expanded clones, and some rows have none.

d_call: NA; v_call: TRBV7-3; j_call: TRBJ1-1; clone_size: once; cdr3_aa: CASRAMRALRWTEAFF; cdr3_nt: TGTGCCAGCAGGGCGATGAGGGCCTTACGGTGGACTGAAGCTTTCTTT
d_call: NA; v_call: TRBV6-5; j_call: TRBJ1-5; clone_size: once; cdr3_aa: CASRLEGDPNQPQHF; cdr3_nt: TGTGCCAGCCGCCTAGAGGGGGACCCCAATCAGCCCCAGCATTTT
d_call: TRBD1; v_call: TRBV5-5; j_call: TRBJ1-2; clone_size: once; cdr3_aa: CASSSQGAYGYTF; cdr3_nt: TGTGCCAGCAGCTCGCAGGGGGCCTATGGCTACACCTTC
d_call: NA; v_call: TRBV27; j_call: TRBJ1-2; clone_size: NA; cdr3_aa: CASSLGSGANYGYTF; cdr3_nt: TGTGCCAGCAGTTTAGGATCAGGGGCGAACTATGGCTACACCTTC
d_call: TRBD1; v_call: TRBV5-5; j_call: TRBJ1-2; clone_size: NA; cdr3_aa: CASSLAPGGLPNGYTF; cdr3_nt: TGTGCCAGCAGCTTGGCCCCAGGGGGCTTACCAAATGGCTACACCTTC
d_call: NA; v_call: TRBV6-5; j_call: TRBJ1-3; clone_size: NA; cdr3_aa: CASSPSVRGNTIYF; cdr3_nt: TGTGCCAGCAGTCCGAGTGTAAGAGGAAACACCATATATTTT
d_call: TRBD1; v_call: TRBV29-1; j_call: TRBJ1-1; clone_size: NA; cdr3_aa: CSVARHRGAEAFF; cdr3_nt: TGCAGCGTTGCGAGACACAGGGGAGCTGAAGCTTTCTTT
d_call: TRBD1; v_call: TRBV29-1; j_call: TRBJ2-7; clone_size: NA; cdr3_aa: CSVDFPGQGGRYEQYF; cdr3_nt: TGCAGCGTTGATTTCCCTGGACAGGGGGGTCGGTACGAGCAGTACTTC
d_call: TRBD1; v_call: TRBV13; j_call: TRBJ1-6; clone_size: NA; cdr3_aa: CATRQGGSYNSPLHF; cdr3_nt: TGTGCCACCCGACAGGGGGGGTCCTATAATTCACCCCTCCACTTT
d_call: TRBD1; v_call: TRBV3-1/TRBV3-2; j_call: TRBJ2-7; clone_size: NA; cdr3_aa: CASSQFDREKEQYF; cdr3_nt: TGTGCCAGCAGCCAATTCGACAGGGAAAAGGAGCAGTACTTC
d_call: NA; v_call: TRBV3-1/TRBV3-2; j_call: TRBJ1-3; clone_size: NA; cdr3_aa: CASSQERQRAGNTIYF; cdr3_nt: TGTGCCAGCAGCCAAGAACGGCAGCGAGCTGGAAACACCATATATTTT
d_call: NA; v_call: TRBV11-2; j_call: TRBJ1-6; clone_size: few; cdr3_aa: CASSLTPGGISPLHF; cdr3_nt: TGTGCCAGCAGCTTAACCCCGGGTGGAATTTCACCCCTCCACTTT
d_call: TRBD1; v_call: TRBV19; j_call: TRBJ2-1; clone_size: NA; cdr3_aa: CASSISGQGVSGSYNEQFF; cdr3_nt: TGTGCCAGTAGTATATCCGGACAGGGGGTTTCGGGATCCTACAATGAGCAGTTCTTC
d_call: TRBD1; v_call: TRBV6-5; j_call: TRBJ2-3; clone_size: once; cdr3_aa: CASSPRTGRTDTQYF; cdr3_nt: TGTGCCAGCAGTCCCAGGACAGGGCGCACAGATACGCAGTATTTT
d_call: NA; v_call: TRBV7-9; j_call: TRBJ1-5; clone_size: NA; cdr3_aa: CASSEETGQPQHF; cdr3_nt: TGTGCCAGCAGCGAAGAGACAGGCCAGCCCCAGCATTTT
d_call: TRBD1; v_call: TRBV6-5; j_call: TRBJ2-1; clone_size: NA; cdr3_aa: CASRPTGVAKDEQFF; cdr3_nt: TGTGCCAGCCGACCAACAGGGGTGGCAAAAGATGAGCAGTTCTTC
d_call: NA; v_call: TRBV18; j_call: TRBJ1-3; clone_size: NA; cdr3_aa: CASSPDSLSSGNTIYF; cdr3_nt: TGTGCCAGCTCACCCGACAGCTTGAGCTCTGGAAACACCATATATTTT
d_call: TRBD1; v_call: TRBV6-5; j_call: TRBJ1-2; clone_size: NA; cdr3_aa: CASSSNIGTGVYGYTF; cdr3_nt: TGTGCCAGCAGTTCCAACATAGGGACAGGGGTATATGGCTACACCTTC
d_call: TRBD1; v_call: TRBV3-1/TRBV3-2; j_call: TRBJ1-2; clone_size: NA; cdr3_aa: CASSLDRDSGYTF; cdr3_nt: TGTGCCAGCAGCCTCGACAGGGACTCGGGCTACACCTTC
d_call: TRBD2; v_call: TRBV30; j_call: TRBJ2-5; clone_size: NA; cdr3_aa: CAWSTSGGAEETQYF; cdr3_nt: TGTGCCTGGAGTACTAGCGGGGGGGCGGAGGAGACCCAGTACTTC
d_call: TRBD1; v_call: TRBV6-6; j_call: TRBJ1-5; clone_size: NA; cdr3_aa: CASSPQGGQPQHF; cdr3_nt: TGTGCCAGCAGTCCACAGGGGGGACAGCCCCAGCATTTT
d_call: NA; v_call: TRBV6-5; j_call: TRBJ1-4; clone_size: NA; cdr3_aa: CASSYQGTGEKLFF; cdr3_nt: TGTGCCAGCAGTTACCAGGGGACGGGTGAAAAACTGTTTTTT
d_call: NA; v_call: TRBV29-1; j_call: TRBJ2-5; clone_size: NA; cdr3_aa: CSVYPLLVNQETQYF; cdr3_nt: TGCAGCGTTTACCCCCTACTAGTGAACCAAGAGACCCAGTACTTC
d_call: NA; v_call: TRBV4-1; j_call: TRBJ2-7; clone_size: few; cdr3_aa: CASSQAETAYTYEQYF; cdr3_nt: TGCGCCAGCAGCCAAGCGGAGACAGCTTACACCTACGAGCAGTACTTC
d_call: TRBD1; v_call: TRBV27; j_call: TRBJ1-5; clone_size: NA; cdr3_aa: CASSFGTGDQPQHF; cdr3_nt: TGTGCCAGCAGTTTTGGGACAGGCGACCAGCCCCAGCATTTT
d_call: NA; v_call: TRBV12-2; j_call: TRBJ2-2; clone_size: NA; cdr3_aa: CASRFLAGGRADTGELFF; cdr3_nt: TGTGCAAGTCGCTTTCTAGCGGGGGGCAGAGCCGACACCGGGGAGCTGTTTTTT
d_call: TRBD1; v_call: TRBV14; j_call: TRBJ1-2; clone_size: NA; cdr3_aa: CASSGQEGYGYTF; cdr3_nt: TGTGCCAGCAGCGGACAGGAAGGTTATGGCTACACCTTC
d_call: NA; v_call: TRBV7-9; j_call: TRBJ2-7; clone_size: NA; cdr3_aa: CASSSSTGITGIYEQYF; cdr3_nt: TGTGCCAGCAGCTCCTCGACCGGGATTACGGGCATATACGAGCAGTACTTC
d_call: NA; v_call: TRBV27; j_call: TRBJ1-6; clone_size: NA; cdr3_aa: CASSRTGTYVISPLHF; cdr3_nt: TGTGCCAGCAGCCGAACAGGGACGTACGTGATTTCACCCCTCCACTTT
d_call: NA; v_call: TRBV10-2; j_call: TRBJ1-1; clone_size: NA; cdr3_aa: CASKGGVSNTEAFF; cdr3_nt: TGCGCCAGCAAAGGTGGAGTTTCGAACACTGAAGCTTTCTTT
d_call: TRBD1; v_call: TRBV2; j_call: TRBJ2-7; clone_size: NA; cdr3_aa: CASTPRGIHTYEQYF; cdr3_nt: TGTGCCAGCACCCCCAGGGGGATCCATACCTACGAGCAGTACTTC
d_call: NA; v_call: TRBV6-4; j_call: TRBJ1-5; clone_size: NA; cdr3_aa: CASAPRAGANQPQHF; cdr3_nt: TGTGCCAGCGCTCCTAGGGCAGGGGCCAATCAGCCCCAGCATTTT
d_call: NA; v_call: TRBV7-2; j_call: TRBJ1-2; clone_size: NA; cdr3_aa: CASSLASEDYGYTF; cdr3_nt: TGTGCCAGCAGCTTAGCATCCGAGGATTATGGCTACACCTTC
d_call: NA; v_call: TRBV3-1/TRBV3-2; j_call: TRBJ1-4; clone_size: once; cdr3_aa: CASSQSVGLQREKLFF; cdr3_nt: TGTGCCAGCAGCCAATCGGTCGGACTCCAGCGGGAAAAACTGTTTTTT
d_call: NA; v_call: TRBV6-1; j_call: TRBJ1-1; clone_size: NA; cdr3_aa: CASSEAANTEAFF; cdr3_nt: TGTGCCAGCAGTGAGGCTGCGAACACTGAAGCTTTCTTT
d_call: NA; v_call: TRBV20-1; j_call: TRBJ1-2; clone_size: NA; cdr3_aa: CSAISTHGYTF; cdr3_nt: TGCAGTGCTATCTCAACTCATGGCTACACCTTC
d_call: NA; v_call: TRBV9; j_call: TRBJ1-4; clone_size: NA; cdr3_aa: CASSVAAGATNEKLFF; cdr3_nt: TGTGCCAGCAGCGTAGCGGCAGGCGCAACTAATGAAAAACTGTTTTTT
d_call: NA; v_call: TRBV25-1; j_call: TRBJ1-4; clone_size: NA; cdr3_aa: CASSGTEALNEKLFF; cdr3_nt: TGTGCCAGCAGTGGGACAGAAGCCCTTAATGAAAAACTGTTTTTT
d_call: NA; v_call: TRBV7-9; j_call: TRBJ1-1; clone_size: NA; cdr3_aa: CASRGSAANTEAFF; cdr3_nt: TGTGCCAGCAGGGGCTCTGCAGCGAACACTGAAGCTTTCTTT
d_call: TRBD1; v_call: TRBV7-9; j_call: TRBJ1-5; clone_size: NA; cdr3_aa: CASSFGQGAQPQHF; cdr3_nt: TGTGCCAGCAGTTTTGGACAGGGGGCTCAGCCCCAGCATTTT
d_call: NA; v_call: TRBV5-1; j_call: TRBJ1-2; clone_size: NA; cdr3_aa: CASSFGQYGYTF; cdr3_nt: TGCGCCAGCAGCTTCGGACAGTATGGCTACACCTTC
d_call: NA; v_call: TRBV14; j_call: TRBJ2-7; clone_size: NA; cdr3_aa: CASSQFSEQYF; cdr3_nt: TGTGCCAGCAGCCAATTCTCCGAGCAGTACTTC
d_call: TRBD2; v_call: TRBV11-3; j_call: TRBJ2-1; clone_size: NA; cdr3_aa: CASSLASGGFEQFF; cdr3_nt: TGTGCCAGCAGCTTAGCTAGCGGGGGTTTTGAGCAGTTCTTC